This paragraph reports one TCR beta chain. Its cognate antigen is unknown. The sample belongs to a study of response to subunit inactivated influenza vaccine. Study conclusions and caveats: A suggestion made by the authors is that each seasonal influenza vaccination recruits few new T cells.

TCRdb processed the RT-PCR reads anew with MiXCR; each CDR3 protein has one entry. The sample includes roughly 780,000 distinct CDR3 sequences, 18% of them seen just once. Trimming shortened V by 0 bases and J by 0 bases, and 10 bases separated the two germline ends. CDR1 is DFQATT, CDR2 SNEGSKA, per germline (reference sequence). This CDR3 has 15 residues. The sample consisted of PBMCs from blood, taken about 5 days after vaccination. The clonotype comes from a man over 45 who received an inactivated influenza vaccine. This chain links TRBV20-1 with TRBJ2-3; D gene unclear. The DNA for the CDR3 is TGCAGTGCTAGAGATGACGGAATGAGCACAGATACGCAGTATTTT. Encoded protein: CSARDDGMSTDTQYF.